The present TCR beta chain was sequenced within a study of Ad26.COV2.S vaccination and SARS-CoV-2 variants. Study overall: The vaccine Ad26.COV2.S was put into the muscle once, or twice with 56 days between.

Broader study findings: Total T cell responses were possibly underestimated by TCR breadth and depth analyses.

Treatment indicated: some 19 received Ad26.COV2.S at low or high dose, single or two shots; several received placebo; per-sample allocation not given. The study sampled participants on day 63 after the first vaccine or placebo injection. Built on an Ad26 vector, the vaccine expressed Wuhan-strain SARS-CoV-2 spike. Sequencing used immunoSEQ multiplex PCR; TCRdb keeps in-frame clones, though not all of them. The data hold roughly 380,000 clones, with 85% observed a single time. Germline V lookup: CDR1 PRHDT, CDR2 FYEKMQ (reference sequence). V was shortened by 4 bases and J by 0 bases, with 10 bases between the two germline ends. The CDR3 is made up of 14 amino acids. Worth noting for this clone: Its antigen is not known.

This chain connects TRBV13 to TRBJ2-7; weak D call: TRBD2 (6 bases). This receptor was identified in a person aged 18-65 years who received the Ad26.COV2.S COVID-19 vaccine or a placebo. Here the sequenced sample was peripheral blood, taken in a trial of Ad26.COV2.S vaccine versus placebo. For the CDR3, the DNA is TGTGCCAGCAGCTCCTGGGACTCCTCCTACGAGCAGTACTTC. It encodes CASSSWDSSYEQYF.